A single sample gave rise to the 15 T cell receptor beta chains below, sequenced in a study of metastatic and nonmetastatic thyroid tumors. No patient had received any treatment before thyroid surgery. TCRdb re-called clones from the PCR reads using MiXCR. The table has 60,000 or so clones, about 4% seen once. Sequencing used blood. The origin of the receptors is a female donor with papillary thyroid cancer or a benign thyroid nodule (not recorded which). Some clones in this sample may be carry-over from other donors' samples.

Comment on this clone: A much larger clone lies one base from this, so it may be a read error. CDR3 in amino acids: CASSPPSKAANNEQFF. The CDR3 DNA reads TGTGCCAGCTCACCACCCTCCAAGGCCGCCAACAATGAGCAGTTCTTC. This chain connects TRBV18 to TRBJ2-1; D not certain. This CDR3 contains 16 residues. With 0 bases removed from V and 5 bases from J, the gap between germline ends came to 14 bases. The V gene's germline CDR1 is KGHSH and CDR2 LQKENI.

This clone was seen a handful of times. The J gene is TRBJ2-2, the V gene TRBV12-3 or TRBV12-4; 9 positions match TRBD1. The ends lost 7 bases at V and 5 bases at J; junction bases unmatched: 5. The CDR3 length is 14 residues. The CDR3 loop is CASKPGTGTGELFF. The CDR3 DNA reads as TGTGCCAGCAAACCCGGGACAGGGACCGGGGAGCTGTTTTTT.

This clone appeared a few times. This rearrangement joins TRBV6-1 to TRBJ2-3; 7 bases agree with TRBD2. This CDR3 region has 15 residues. The trim removed 6 bases at V and 4 bases at J, leaving 10 bases unmatched. The germline gives CDR1 MNHNS, CDR2 SASEGT. The CDR3 protein is CASSRETSCSDTQYF. The CDR3 DNA is TGTGCCAGCAGCCGCGAGACTAGCTGTTCAGATACGCAGTATTTT.

This clone has ten or more counts. This specimen includes other DNA sequences encoding the same CDR3. V gene TRBV6-1 combines with J gene TRBJ1-5; D not certain. This CDR3 contains 14 residues. The V end was cut by 5 bases, the J end by 5 bases, with 13 bases between. CDR1 MNHNS and CDR2 SASEGT come from the germline V gene. The CDR3 sequence: CASSSIGSYQPQHF. CDR3 coding DNA: TGTGCCAGCAGTTCGATAGGCAGCTATCAGCCCCAGCATTTT.

This clone was observed many times. As DNA, the CDR3 is TGTGCCAGTAGGGGAACACCCTACGAGCAGTACTTC. Its protein product is CASRGTPYEQYF. This chain joins TRBV19 and TRBJ2-7; D unclear. Germline CDR1 reads LNHDA; CDR2 reads SQIVND (reference sequence). The CDR3 consists of 12 residues. With 6 bases removed from V and 2 bases from J, the gap between germline ends came to 8 bases.

This clone was seen more than once but under ten times. The junction does not match germline at one end; this may be a read error. V is TRBV9 and J is TRBJ2-3, with 7 bases that match TRBD2. The CDR3 loop spans 17 amino acids. Germline CDR1 and CDR2: SGDLS and YYNGEE. This chain's CDR3 is CASSAQPGLSGTDTQYF. In DNA, the CDR3 is TGCGCCAGCAGCGCTCAGCCGGGACTATCGGGAACAGATACGCAGTATTTT.

This clone appeared many times. J is TRBJ1-1 and V is TRBV12-3 or TRBV12-4; D perhaps matches TRBD1 (5 bases). The CDR3 is 14 amino acids. Trimming stripped 6 bases from V and 4 bases from J, with 15 bases between. The CDR3 is CASRGVRRFTEAFF. The CDR3 DNA is TGTGCCAGCAGAGGGGTTCGTCGATTCACTGAAGCTTTCTTT.

About this clone itself: At one end the junction does not follow the germline gene, possibly because of a read error. The CDR3 region has the DNA TGTGCCAGCACCGGCGCGGGCACTAGCACAGATACGCAGGATTTT. Protein: CASTGAGTSTDTQDF. V is TRBV6-2 or TRBV6-3 and J is TRBJ2-3; possible D gene TRBD2, 6 bases. This CDR3 region has 15 residues. Germline CDR1 is MNHEY and CDR2 is SVGEGT.

This clone was seen many times. The V call is TRBV5-6, the J call TRBJ1-4; D is unresolved. CDR1 SGHDT and CDR2 YYEEEE come from the germline V gene. CDR3 length equals 15 residues. Between the trimmed V and J ends, which lost 4 bases and 3 bases, there was a span of 13 bases. CDR3 sequence: CASSPRGGSNEKLFF. In nucleotides, the CDR3 is TGTGCCAGCAGCCCCCGGGGAGGGTCTAATGAAAAACTGTTTTTT. The variable domain in full, with the rest retrieved from reference TRBV5-6 and TRBJ1-4, is DAGVTQSPTHLIKTRGQQVTLRCSPKSGHDTVSWYQQALGQGPQFIFQYYEEEERQRGNFPDRFSGHQFPNYSSELNVNALLLGDSALYLCASSPRGGSNEKLFFGSGTQLSVL.

At least ten counts were recorded for this clone. This chain links TRBV2 with TRBJ1-2; no clear D. The CDR3 covers 13 residues. CDR1 and CDR2 (germline): SNHLY, FYNNEI. Trimming cost V 5 bases and J 8 bases, with 15 bases left between them. CDR3 sequence reads: CASSQDLVDGYTF. The CDR3 nucleotides read TGTGCCAGCAGTCAGGACCTAGTGGACGGCTACACCTTC.

This clone has ten or more counts. The chain links TRBV24-1 to TRBJ2-3; TRBD1 matches 7 bases. With V trimmed by 5 bases and J by 2 bases, 9 bases remained unmatched. The germline gives CDR1 KGHDR, CDR2 SFDVKD. CDR3 length: 16 amino acids. The CDR3 region has the DNA TGTGCCACCAGTGGGAGCTCCGGGACAGCCACAGATACGCAGTATTTT. Its protein is CATSGSSGTATDTQYF.

In this sample, this clone turned up many times. The rearrangement joins TRBV27 to TRBJ2-1; D ambiguous. The germline gives CDR1 MNHEY, CDR2 SMNVEV (reference sequence). V was clipped by 4 bases and J by 0 bases, with 28 bases between them. The CDR3 totals 21 residues. The CDR3 is CASSSPSGVGLKVSSYNEQFF. CDR3 coding DNA: TGTGCCAGCAGTTCCCCTAGTGGGGTCGGGTTGAAGGTCAGCTCCTACAATGAGCAGTTCTTC.

This clone was seen many times. This chain connects TRBV11-1 to TRBJ1-3, with 10 bases that match TRBD1. The germline V gene encodes CDR1 SGHAT and CDR2 FQDESV (reference sequence). There are 17 residues in the CDR3. V trimming: 5 bases; J trimming: 7 bases; junction bases outside the gene matches: 14. This chain's CDR3 is CASSQNYRDRGENTIYF. Here the CDR3 DNA reads TGTGCCAGCAGCCAGAACTACCGGGACAGGGGAGAGAACACCATATATTTT.

This clone was observed a few times. Since a much larger clone is just one base distant, this may be a read error. The gene calls are TRBV29-1 and TRBJ1-3, with D perhaps matching TRBD1 (5 bases). The length of the CDR3 is 14 residues. The V gene's germline CDR1 is SQVTM and CDR2 ANQGSEA. For the CDR3, the DNA is TGCAGCGTGGAAACCTGGGACTCTGGAAAAACCATATATTTT. It codes for CSVETWDSGKTIYF.

This clone has just a few counts. The CDR3 end shows no conserved phenylalanine or tryptophan, and so a read error is likely. The chain recombines TRBV11-2 with TRBJ2-7; D is perhaps TRBD1 (5 bases). The CDR3 loop spans 16 amino acids. The V end was cut by 2 bases, the J end by 2 bases, with 16 bases between. Germline V CDR1 and CDR2: SGHAT, FQNNGV. CDR3 in amino acids: CASSLCASGMAYEQYS. Here the CDR3 DNA reads TGTGCCAGCAGCTTATGTGCCTCAGGGATGGCCTACGAGCAGTACTCC.